This TCR beta chain was observed in a study of radiation and T cells in renal cell carcinoma. General study findings and limits: Pretreatment tumor biopsies were lacking, so baseline clonotypes are unknown.

Profiled with immunoSEQ multiplex PCR; TCRdb holds only in-frame clones, not every one. Of about 86,000 clones detected, around four fifths appear once; the ten largest clones hold approximately 9.6%. V lost 0 bases to trimming and J lost 7 bases, with 7 bases between them. Germline V gene data show CDR1 as SGHNT and CDR2 as YYREEE (reference sequence). The CDR3 sequence is 13 residues long. With regard to this clone: Its antigen is not identified.

Time point specified: blood 4 weeks post-SBRT, at nephrectomy. Treatment meaning: 15 Gy SBRT to primary tumor, nephrectomy 4 weeks later. The patient's renal cell carcinoma had clear cell pathology. V usage is TRBV5-4 and J usage is TRBJ2-2; no definite D call. The clonotype originates from a man between 45 and 60 years old with renal cell carcinoma. The source was blood, collected from a patient whose treatment included radiotherapy and nephrectomy. CDR3 sequence reads: CASSLEVFGELFF. The CDR3 DNA reads as TGTGCCAGCAGCTTGGAAGTTTTCGGGGAGCTGTTTTTT.